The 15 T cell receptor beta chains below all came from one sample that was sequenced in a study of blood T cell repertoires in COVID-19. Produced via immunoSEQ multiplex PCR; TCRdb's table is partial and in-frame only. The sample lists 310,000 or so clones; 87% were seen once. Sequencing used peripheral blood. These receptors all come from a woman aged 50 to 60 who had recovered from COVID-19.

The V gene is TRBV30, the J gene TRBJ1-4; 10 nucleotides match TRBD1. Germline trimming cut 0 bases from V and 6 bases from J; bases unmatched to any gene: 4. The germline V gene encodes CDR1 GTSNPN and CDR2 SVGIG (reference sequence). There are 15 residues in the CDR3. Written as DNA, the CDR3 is TGTGCCTGGAGTGTTCCGGGACAGGGGTATGAAAAACTGTTTTTT. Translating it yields CAWSVPGQGYEKLFF.

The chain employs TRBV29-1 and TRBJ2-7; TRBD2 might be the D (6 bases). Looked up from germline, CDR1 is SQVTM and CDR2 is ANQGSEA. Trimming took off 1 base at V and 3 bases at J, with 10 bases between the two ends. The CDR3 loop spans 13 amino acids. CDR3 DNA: TGCAGCGTTGAAGGGGACTTGGACTACGAGCAGTACTTC. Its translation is CSVEGDLDYEQYF.

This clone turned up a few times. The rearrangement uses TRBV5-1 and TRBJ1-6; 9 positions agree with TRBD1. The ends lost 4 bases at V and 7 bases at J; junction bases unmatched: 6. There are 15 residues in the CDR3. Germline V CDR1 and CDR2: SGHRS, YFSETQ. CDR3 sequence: CASSAGQGMNSPLHF. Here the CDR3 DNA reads TGCGCCAGCAGCGCGGGACAGGGAATGAATTCACCCCTCCACTTT.

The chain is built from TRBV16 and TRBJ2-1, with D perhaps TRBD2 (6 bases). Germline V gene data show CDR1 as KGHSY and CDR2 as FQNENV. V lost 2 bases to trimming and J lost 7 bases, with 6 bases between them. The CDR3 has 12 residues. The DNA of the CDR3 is TGTGCCAGCAGCCAAGGAGGGAATGAGCAGTTCTTC. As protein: CASSQGGNEQFF.

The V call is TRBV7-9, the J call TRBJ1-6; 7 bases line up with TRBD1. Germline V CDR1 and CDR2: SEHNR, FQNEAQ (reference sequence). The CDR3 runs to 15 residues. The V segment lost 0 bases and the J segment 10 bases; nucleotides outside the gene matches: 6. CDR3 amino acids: CASSLASRGESPLHF. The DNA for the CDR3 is TGTGCCAGCAGCTTAGCCAGCAGGGGGGAGTCACCCCTCCACTTT.

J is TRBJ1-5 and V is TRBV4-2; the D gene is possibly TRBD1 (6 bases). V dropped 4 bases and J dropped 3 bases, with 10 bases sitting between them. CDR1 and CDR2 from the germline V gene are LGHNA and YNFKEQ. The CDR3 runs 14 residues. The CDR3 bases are TGTGCCAGCAGCCGACAGGTTATCAATCAGCCCCAGCATTTT. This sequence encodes CASSRQVINQPQHF.

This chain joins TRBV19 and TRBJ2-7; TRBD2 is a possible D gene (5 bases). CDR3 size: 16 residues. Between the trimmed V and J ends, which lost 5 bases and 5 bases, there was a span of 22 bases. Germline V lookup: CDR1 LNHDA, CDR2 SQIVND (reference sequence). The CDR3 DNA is TGTGCCAGTAGTCAGACCGGGAACCGCCTAGGGAACGAGCAGTACTTC. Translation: CASSQTGNRLGNEQYF.

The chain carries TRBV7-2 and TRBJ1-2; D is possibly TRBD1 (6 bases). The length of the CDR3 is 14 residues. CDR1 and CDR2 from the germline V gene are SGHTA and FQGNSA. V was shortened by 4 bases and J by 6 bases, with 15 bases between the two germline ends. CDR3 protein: CASSYVGAGHGYTF. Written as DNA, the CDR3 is TGTGCCAGCAGCTACGTGGGGGCTGGCCATGGCTACACCTTC.

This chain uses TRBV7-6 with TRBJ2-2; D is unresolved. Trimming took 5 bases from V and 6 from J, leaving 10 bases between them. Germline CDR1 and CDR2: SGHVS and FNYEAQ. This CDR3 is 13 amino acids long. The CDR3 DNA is TGTGCCAGCAGCCTGCAGCAGGCCGGGGAGCTGTTTTTT. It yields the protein CASSLQQAGELFF. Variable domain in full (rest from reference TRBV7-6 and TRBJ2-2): GAGVSQSPRYKVTKRGQDVALRCDPISGHVSLYWYRQALGQGPEFLTYFNYEAQQDKSGLPNDRFSAERPEGSISTLTIQRTEQRDSAMYRCASSLQQAGELFFGEGSRLTVL.

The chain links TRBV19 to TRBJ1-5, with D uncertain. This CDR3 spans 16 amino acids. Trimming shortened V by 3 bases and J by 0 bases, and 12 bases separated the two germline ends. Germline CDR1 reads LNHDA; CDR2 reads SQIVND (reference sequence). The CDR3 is CASSIDAAYSNQPQHF. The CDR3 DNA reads TGTGCCAGTAGTATCGATGCGGCGTATAGCAATCAGCCCCAGCATTTT. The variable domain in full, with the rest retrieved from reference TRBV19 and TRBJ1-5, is DGGITQSPKYLFRKEGQNVTLSCEQNLNHDAMYWYRQDPGQGLRLIYYSQIVNDFQKGDIAEGYSVSREKKESFPLTVTSAQKNPTAFYLCASSIDAAYSNQPQHFGDGTRLSIL.

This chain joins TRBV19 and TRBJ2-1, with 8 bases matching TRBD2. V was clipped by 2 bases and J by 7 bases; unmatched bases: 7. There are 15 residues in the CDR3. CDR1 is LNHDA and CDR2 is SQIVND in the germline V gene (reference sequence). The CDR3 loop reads CASSIIPGTRNEQFF. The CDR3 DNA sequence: TGTGCCAGTAGTATAATCCCCGGGACTAGAAATGAGCAGTTCTTC.

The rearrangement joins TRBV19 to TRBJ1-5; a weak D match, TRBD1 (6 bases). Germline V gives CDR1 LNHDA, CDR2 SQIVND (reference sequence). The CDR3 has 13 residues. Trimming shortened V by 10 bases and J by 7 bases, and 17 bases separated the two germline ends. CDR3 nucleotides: TGTGCCACCCGGGGGGCTCGGTACCAGCCCCAGCATTTT. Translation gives CATRGARYQPQHF.

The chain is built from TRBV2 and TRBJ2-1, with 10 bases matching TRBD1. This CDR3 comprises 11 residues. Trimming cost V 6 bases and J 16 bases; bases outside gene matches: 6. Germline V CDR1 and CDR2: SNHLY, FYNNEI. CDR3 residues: CASSPRDRGFF. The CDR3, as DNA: TGTGCCAGCAGCCCCCGGGACAGGGGTTTCTTC.

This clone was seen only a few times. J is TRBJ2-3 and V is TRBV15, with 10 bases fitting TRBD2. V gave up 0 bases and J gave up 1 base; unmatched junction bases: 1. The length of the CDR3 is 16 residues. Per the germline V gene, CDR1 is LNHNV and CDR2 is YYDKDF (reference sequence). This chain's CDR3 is CATSRDGTSGTDTQYF. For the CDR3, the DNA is TGTGCCACCAGCAGAGATGGGACTAGCGGCACAGATACGCAGTATTTT.

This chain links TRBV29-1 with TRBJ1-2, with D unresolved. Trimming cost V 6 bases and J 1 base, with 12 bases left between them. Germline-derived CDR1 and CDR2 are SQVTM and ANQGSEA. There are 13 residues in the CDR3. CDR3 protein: CSVLLDGNYGYTF. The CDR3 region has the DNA TGCAGCGTGCTCCTAGACGGTAACTATGGCTACACCTTC. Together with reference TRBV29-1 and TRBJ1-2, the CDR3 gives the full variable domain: SAVISQKPSRDICQRGTSLTIQCQVDSQVTMMFWYRQQPGQSLTLIATANQGSEATYESGFVIDKFPISRPNLTFSTLTVSNMSPEDSSIYLCSVLLDGNYGYTFGSGTRLTVV.